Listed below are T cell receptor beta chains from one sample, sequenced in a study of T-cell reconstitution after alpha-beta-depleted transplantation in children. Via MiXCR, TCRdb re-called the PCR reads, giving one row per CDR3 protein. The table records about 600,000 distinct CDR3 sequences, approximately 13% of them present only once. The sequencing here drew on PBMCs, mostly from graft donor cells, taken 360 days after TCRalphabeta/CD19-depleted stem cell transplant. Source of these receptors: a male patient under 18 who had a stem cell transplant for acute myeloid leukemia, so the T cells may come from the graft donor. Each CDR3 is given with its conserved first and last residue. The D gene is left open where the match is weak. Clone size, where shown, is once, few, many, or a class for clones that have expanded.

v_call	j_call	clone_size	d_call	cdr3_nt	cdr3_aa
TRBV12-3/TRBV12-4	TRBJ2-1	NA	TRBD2	TGTGCCAGCAGGCGACTAGCGGGAGTCGGCCTCTATGAGCAGTTCTTC	CASRRLAGVGLYEQFF
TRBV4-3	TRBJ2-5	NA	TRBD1	TGCGCCAGCAGCCAAGATACAGGGGGTTACCAAGAGACCCAGTACTTC	CASSQDTGGYQETQYF
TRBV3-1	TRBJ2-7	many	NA	TGTGCCAGCAGCCAAGTCCGGGGCACTCCCTCGAGCCTTCCCTACGAGCAGTACTTC	CASSQVRGTPSSLPYEQYF
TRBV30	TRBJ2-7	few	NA	TGTGCCTGGAGAGACAGTTCCTACGAGCAGTACTTC	CAWRDSSYEQYF
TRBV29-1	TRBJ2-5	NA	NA	TGCAGCGTTTTAGGGGCACCGTACCAAGAGACCCAGTACTTC	CSVLGAPYQETQYF
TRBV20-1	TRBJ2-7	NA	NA	TGCAGTGCTAGACCTCCCTCGTCCTACGAGCAGTACTTC	CSARPPSSYEQYF
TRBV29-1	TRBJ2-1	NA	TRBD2	TGCAGCGTCTCCCTTGGGGGGAGGGGCACGAGTGAGCAGTTCTTC	CSVSLGGRGTSEQFF
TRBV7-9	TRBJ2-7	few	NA	TGTGCCAGCAGCACCCGACAGTCCCACGAGCAGTACTTC	CASSTRQSHEQYF
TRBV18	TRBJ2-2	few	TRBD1	TGTGCCAGCTCACCATCGGGGACAGCCGGGGAGCTGTTTTTT	CASSPSGTAGELFF
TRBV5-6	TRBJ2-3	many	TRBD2	TGTGCCAGCAGCTTAAGGATAGCGGGATCCACAGATACGCAGTATTTT	CASSLRIAGSTDTQYF
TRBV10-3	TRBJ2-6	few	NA	TGTGCCATCAAGGGGTCCTCTGGGGCCAACGTCCTGACTTTC	CAIKGSSGANVLTF
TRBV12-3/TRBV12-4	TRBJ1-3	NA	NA	TGTGCCAGCAGTTTAGGGCAGCTCTCTGGAAACACCATATATTTT	CASSLGQLSGNTIYF
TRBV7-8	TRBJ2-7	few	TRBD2	TGTGCCAGCAGCTTGGGGGGGTCGCCCTCCTACGAGCAGTACTTC	CASSLGGSPSYEQYF
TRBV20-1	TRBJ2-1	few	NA	TGCAGTGTCCAGAGATACAATGAGCAGTTCTTC	CSVQRYNEQFF
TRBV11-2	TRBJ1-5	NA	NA	TGTGCCAGCAGCTTAGATATCGATCAGCCCCAGCATTTT	CASSLDIDQPQHF
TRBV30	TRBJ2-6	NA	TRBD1	TGTGCCTGGAGTCGCAGGGGGCAGGGAGGGGCCAACGTCCTGACTTTC	CAWSRRGQGGANVLTF
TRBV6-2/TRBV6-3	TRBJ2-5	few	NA	TGTGCCAGCACGACGGGACACAACTGGGGGGAGACCCAGTACTTC	CASTTGHNWGETQYF
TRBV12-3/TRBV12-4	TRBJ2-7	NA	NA	TGTGCCAGCAGGCCGTCTGGACAACTGGGGAGCTCCTACGAGCAGTACTTC	CASRPSGQLGSSYEQYF
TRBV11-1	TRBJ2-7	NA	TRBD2	TGTGCCAGCAGCTTAGCGCTGGGACTAGACCCCAGGCTTTCCTACGAGCAGTACTTC	CASSLALGLDPRLSYEQYF
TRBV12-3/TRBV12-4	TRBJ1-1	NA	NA	TGTGCCAGCAGTTCCTTAAGTGGCAACACTGAAGCTTTCTTT	CASSSLSGNTEAFF
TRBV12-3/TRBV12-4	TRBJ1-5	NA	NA	TGTGCCAGCAGACCGGACAGACTTAGCAATCAGCCCCAGCATTTT	CASRPDRLSNQPQHF
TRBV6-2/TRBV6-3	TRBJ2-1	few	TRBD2	TGTGCCAGCAGCGTACTAGCGGGAGGGCATGAGCAGTTCTTC	CASSVLAGGHEQFF
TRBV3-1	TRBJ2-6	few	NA	TGTGCCAGCGCCCAAGTTGGCCGCGGCAACGTCCTGACTTTC	CASAQVGRGNVLTF
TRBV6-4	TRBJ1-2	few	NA	TGTGCCAGCATATACGCCGTCGAGGGGGAATATGGCTACACCTTC	CASIYAVEGEYGYTF
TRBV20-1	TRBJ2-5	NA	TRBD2	TGCAGTGCCCCCGGGACTAGTAGTGGGGAGACCCAGTACTTC	CSAPGTSSGETQYF
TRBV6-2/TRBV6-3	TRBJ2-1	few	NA	TGTGCCAGCAGTTACTCCTCGGGGAGGTCGAGCTCCTACAATGAGCAGTTCTTC	CASSYSSGRSSSYNEQFF
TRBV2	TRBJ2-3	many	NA	TGTGCCAGCAGGTACCTTCAGGTTTTTGCCACAGATACGCAGTATTTT	CASRYLQVFATDTQYF
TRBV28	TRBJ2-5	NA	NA	TGTGCCAGCAGTTCCCTCGGACCCGGGGAGACCCAGTACTTC	CASSSLGPGETQYF
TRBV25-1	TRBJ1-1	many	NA	TGTGCCAGCAGTCGTTGGGGAATTACGGCTGAAGCTTTCTTT	CASSRWGITAEAFF
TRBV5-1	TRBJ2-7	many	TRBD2	TGCGCCAGCAGCGCCATAGCGGGAGTCTACGAGCAGTACTTC	CASSAIAGVYEQYF
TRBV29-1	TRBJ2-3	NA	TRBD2	TGCAGCGTTCGGAGACTAGCGGGAGGACATGGAACAGATACGCAGTATTTT	CSVRRLAGGHGTDTQYF
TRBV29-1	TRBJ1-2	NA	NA	TGCAGCGTTGAATATACTAACTATGGCTACACCTTC	CSVEYTNYGYTF
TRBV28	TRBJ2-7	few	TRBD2	TGTGCCAGATCCACTAGCGGTTCCTACGAGCAGTACTTC	CARSTSGSYEQYF
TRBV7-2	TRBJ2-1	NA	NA	TGTGCCAGCAGCCTAAGGTCCCCCTTAACCCCCAATGAGCAGTTCTTC	CASSLRSPLTPNEQFF
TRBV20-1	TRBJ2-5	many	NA	TGCAGTGCTAGAGGCGCCAGGGGAAGTGAGGAGACCCAGTACTTC	CSARGARGSEETQYF
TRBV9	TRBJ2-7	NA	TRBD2	TGTGCCAGCAGCGCCGGGACTAGCGGGAGGAAGTCCGAGCAGTACTTC	CASSAGTSGRKSEQYF
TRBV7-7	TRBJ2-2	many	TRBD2	TGTGCTAGCAGCTCCTGGGCGAGCGGGAGTGGGGGCACCGGGGAGCTGTTTTTT	CASSSWASGSGGTGELFF
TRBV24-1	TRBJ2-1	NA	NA	TGTGCCACCAGTGATGAGGACAAAGGCGCCTACAATGAGCAGTTCTTC	CATSDEDKGAYNEQFF
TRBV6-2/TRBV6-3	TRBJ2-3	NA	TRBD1	TGTGCCAGCAGAACTTCCGGGACAGGGGCCCTTGAGCGGGAGACAGATACGCAGTATTTT	CASRTSGTGALERETDTQYF
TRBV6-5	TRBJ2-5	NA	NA	TGTGCCAGCAGTTACTCAGTCTTACAGTCTAGGGGAGAGACCCAGTACTTC	CASSYSVLQSRGETQYF
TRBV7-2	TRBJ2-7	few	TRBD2	TGTGCCAGCAGCGCTAGCGGGAACTCCTACGAGCAGTACTTC	CASSASGNSYEQYF
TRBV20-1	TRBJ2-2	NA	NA	TGCAGTGCCCCCCTACGAGGGAACACCGGGGAGCTGTTTTTT	CSAPLRGNTGELFF